Here is one TCR beta chain with its context. This clonotype has just a few counts. The antigen it recognizes is unknown. Base quality data are lacking; no much larger clone is found one base away. The sample was run on an Illumina NovaSeq 6000. TCRalpha and TCRbeta cDNA libraries were built by 5'RACE with constant-segment primers, adding sample barcodes and unique molecular identifiers. Trizol reagent was used to extract RNA from every sample. The libraries were amplified in two PCR steps, and the second step added a second sample barcode and Illumina TruSeq adapters. The libraries were sequenced on an Illumina NovaSeq using 2 x 150 bp paired-end reads. On the study's bioinformatics: Demultiplexing of reads and collapsing into UMI-guided consensus sequences were performed with migec v1.2.7. Using mixcr v2.1.11, UMI consensuses were aligned to TRA and TRB V and J templates and then assembled into clonotypes. A clonotype was counted as expanded or contracted only when both edgeR and NoisET called the clonotype significant, with the noise models trained on biological replicates. For edgeR calls, a false discovery rate-adjusted p below 0.01 and a log2 fold-change threshold of 1 were applied. As an exploratory analysis of dynamics, max-normalized trajectories of the 1000 most abundant clonotypes were examined by PCA with hierarchical clustering. The CD4 or CD8 phenotype of responding clones was assigned using the separately sequenced CD4+ and CD8+ repertoires. The raw public data were reprocessed by TCRdb itself: fastp quality trimming at Q25, MiXCR clonotype calling, in-frame beta chains only. Every entry covers one CDR3 protein and lists the most common genes and DNA from its rows. The V and J calls and clone size come from TCRdb's table, not from the authors' own analysis. This sample lists some 130,000 distinct CDR3 sequences; almost 25% were detected once. The ten most abundant clones make up around 22% of the sample.

Ficoll-Paque density gradient centrifugation was the method used to isolate PBMCs. These data belong to a study of T-cell memory formation after mild COVID-19 (dated by TCRdb to 2020 to 2023). About the investigation overall: TCR sequence clusters from the two donors were found to be largely donor specific. In a couple of donors, T-cell clones that expanded and contracted after mild COVID-19 were tracked by sequencing TCRalpha and TCRbeta repertoires over time. The cohort was made up of two young adult volunteers, one female and one male, who were previously healthy.

On the study overall, not on this receptor specifically: Contracting CD4+ clones appeared mostly in the CM and EM memory subsets, whereas CD8+ clones were enriched in EMRA. Clones that contracted from day 15 to 85 showed balanced CD4/CD8 phenotypes, whereas a second wave of clones that expanded from day 15 to 37 leaned towards CD4+. The detection of some responding clones in pre-infection memory suggests that pre-existing cross-reactive memory T cells joined the SARS-CoV-2 response. Only a couple of mild cases were covered by the study, and larger cohorts that include severe cases with pre-infection samples were considered necessary. SARS-CoV-2 specificity was not confirmed for the second-wave clones peaking on day 37.

This clonotype was sampled from an adult woman who had mild COVID-19 (a few samples of this study predate the infection). The sample titles of this study are shuffled in the database, so cell type and time point are left out; the donor was told from shared clones. What was sequenced was PBMCs or a T cell subset sorted from them (not recorded which).

The CDR3 protein: CASKYDRDRAGIGNTIYF. The nucleotide sequence is given as TGTGCCAGCAAGTATGACCGAGACAGGGCGGGTATTGGAAACACCATATATTTT. This sequence uses TRBV12-3 or TRBV12-4 and TRBJ1-3; TRBD1 lines up with 7 middle nucleotides. The cysteine opens and the phenylalanine closes a CDR3 of 18 amino acids. The entry retains the CDR3 DNA only, 54 bases that are in frame from base 1. The germline V end is reduced by 7 bases and the J end by 3 bases; junction bases left unmatched: 18.